This T cell receptor beta chain was obtained from a study of T cells after yellow fever vaccination. This clonotype was observed a few times. Its antigen is unidentified. Study-level findings and limits: Most clones from primary vaccination resurfaced after the booster (96% CD4, 88% CD8). From the bulk population, abundant clonotypes could contaminate and appear within FACS-sorted repertoires.

TCRdb processed the 5' RACE reads anew with MiXCR; each CDR3 protein has one entry. This repertoire shows some 260,000 distinct CDR3 sequences, roughly 5% found once; its top ten account for less than 3.5%. The sequence came from a man between 18 and 35 years old who received the YFV17D yellow fever vaccine. Material: CD4+ T cells sorted from PBMCs, obtained on the day of the yellow fever booster vaccination.

The DNA of the CDR3 is TGTGCCAGCAGCCCCCGGTGGTCGGGGGCAGAGACCCAGTACTTC. Its protein is CASSPRWSGAETQYF. The rearrangement links TRBV4-2 to TRBJ2-5; TRBD1 or TRBD2 may be the D gene (6 bases each). The CDR3 spans 15 residues. The V and J ends lost 4 bases and 4 bases respectively, with 16 bases between them. Germline CDR1 and CDR2: LGHNA and YNFKEQ.